Listed here is a single T cell receptor (beta chain). The data belong to a study of OX40 agonist ivuxolimab in advanced cancers. V lost 4 bases, J lost 3 bases, and 14 bases stayed unmatched. Germline V gene data show CDR1 as MNHNS and CDR2 as SASEGT. There are 19 residues in the CDR3. Method: immunoSEQ multiplex PCR; TCRdb's copy keeps in-frame clones and lacks some. The table has fewer than 70,000 clones, approximately 80% seen once; the top ten hold 2.4%. The material sequenced was CD4+ or CD8+ T cells sorted from blood, taken in a trial of the OX40 agonist ivuxolimab. This receptor was taken from an adult with an advanced solid tumor such as melanoma, head and neck, liver or kidney cancer. The chain employs TRBV6-1 and TRBJ2-2, with 10 bases identical to TRBD1. The CDR3 bases are TGTGCCAGCAGTGGACAAATAATCTCGGACAGGGGGGACACCGGGGAGCTGTTTTTT. This sequence encodes CASSGQIISDRGDTGELFF.